Listed here are 7 T cell receptor beta chains from one sample, sequenced in a study of T cell repertoires in cytomegalovirus infection. TCRdb re-called the reads through MiXCR, storing one row per CDR3 protein. The sample holds 150,000 to 200,000 distinct CDR3 sequences, roughly 28% seen once. Sequencing input: PBMCs. The receptors originated from a human donor in good health (CMV status not recorded). Some clones in this sample may be carry-over from other donors' samples.

V and J are TRBV6-2 or TRBV6-3 and TRBJ1-6; 7 bases are shared with TRBD1. The CDR3 is 16 residues long. V shed 4 bases, J shed 4 bases, and the junction held 7 bases outside the gene matches. Germline V CDR1 and CDR2: MNHEY, SVGEGT. CDR3 amino acids: CASSLGTAEYNSPLHF. The CDR3 coding sequence is TGTGCCAGCAGTTTGGGGACAGCCGAATATAATTCACCCCTCCACTTT.

The chain uses TRBV19 and TRBJ1-2, with D hard to call. Germline lookup yields CDR1 LNHDA and CDR2 SQIVND (reference sequence). There are 11 residues in the CDR3. The germline V and J ends were trimmed by 3 bases and 4 bases, with 3 bases remaining between them. CDR3 loop: CASSIGYGYTF. DNA for the CDR3: TGTGCCAGTAGTATCGGCTATGGCTACACCTTC.

The V and J genes are TRBV6-2 or TRBV6-3 and TRBJ1-6, with TRBD1 identical over 7 bases. This CDR3 contains 15 residues. The trim removed 6 bases at V and 5 bases at J, leaving 7 bases unmatched. The germline V gene encodes CDR1 MNHEY and CDR2 SVGEGT. CDR3 in DNA: TGTGCCAGCAGATCCGGGACAGTCGATAATTCACCCCTCCACTTT. This codes for CASRSGTVDNSPLHF.

Many counts were recorded for this clonotype. The V call is TRBV10-3, the J call TRBJ2-7; D is possibly TRBD2 (6 bases). Deletions cut 4 bases from V and 6 bases from J, with 10 bases between. CDR3 length: 12 residues. Germline V gene data show CDR1 as ENHRY and CDR2 as SYGVKD. CDR3 DNA sequence: TGTGCCATCAGTGTGACTAGGGGCGAGCAGTACTTC. This codes for CAISVTRGEQYF.

This clonotype showed up many times. The chain employs TRBV6-1 and TRBJ2-1; 13 nucleotides line up with TRBD2. CDR1 is MNHNS, CDR2 SASEGT, per germline. J lost 6 bases, V lost 3 bases, and 2 bases had no gene match. The CDR3 length is 15 residues. The CDR3 region has the DNA TGTGCCAGCAGTGAGACTAGCGGGGGGCGCAATGAGCAGTTCTTC. It encodes CASSETSGGRNEQFF.

This chain joins TRBV20-1 and TRBJ1-2; D remains unclear. The CDR3 contains 12 residues. Trimming removed 5 bases from V and 4 bases from J, with 11 bases in between. Germline CDR1 is DFQATT and CDR2 is SNEGSKA (reference sequence). The CDR3 region has the DNA TGCAGTGCTCAGAGGATGCTCTATGGCTACACCTTC. Translation gives CSAQRMLYGYTF.

This chain connects TRBV6-2 or TRBV6-3 to TRBJ2-5; TRBD2 matches at 7 bases. The CDR3 is 14 amino acids. The V segment lost 4 bases and the J segment 7 bases; nucleotides outside the gene matches: 9. Germline V gives CDR1 MNHEY, CDR2 SVGEGT. CDR3 coding DNA: TGTGCCAGCAGTTCCCTGAGCCCGGGGGGGACCCAGTACTTC. It specifies CASSSLSPGGTQYF.